This T cell receptor (beta chain) was sequenced during a study of T cell responses to AZD1222 COVID-19 vaccine. Using immunoSEQ multiplex PCR, the repertoire was profiled, and TCRdb retains in-frame clones only, with some absent. The table shows approximately 190,000 clones, with 85% to 95% occurring only once. This CDR3 comprises 16 residues. Germline assignment: CDR1 LGHNA and CDR2 YSLEER. Deletions cut 0 bases from V and 4 bases from J, with 13 bases between. The genes are TRBV4-3 and TRBJ2-1; a weak D match, TRBD1 (5 bases). The clonotype was recovered from an adult in good health. The material sequenced was peripheral blood, taken on day 0 of AZD1222 vaccination. In DNA form, the CDR3 reads TGCGCCAGCAGCCAAGAAGGCGAAGGGGCTTACAATGAGCAGTTCTTC. Translating gives CASSQEGEGAYNEQFF.